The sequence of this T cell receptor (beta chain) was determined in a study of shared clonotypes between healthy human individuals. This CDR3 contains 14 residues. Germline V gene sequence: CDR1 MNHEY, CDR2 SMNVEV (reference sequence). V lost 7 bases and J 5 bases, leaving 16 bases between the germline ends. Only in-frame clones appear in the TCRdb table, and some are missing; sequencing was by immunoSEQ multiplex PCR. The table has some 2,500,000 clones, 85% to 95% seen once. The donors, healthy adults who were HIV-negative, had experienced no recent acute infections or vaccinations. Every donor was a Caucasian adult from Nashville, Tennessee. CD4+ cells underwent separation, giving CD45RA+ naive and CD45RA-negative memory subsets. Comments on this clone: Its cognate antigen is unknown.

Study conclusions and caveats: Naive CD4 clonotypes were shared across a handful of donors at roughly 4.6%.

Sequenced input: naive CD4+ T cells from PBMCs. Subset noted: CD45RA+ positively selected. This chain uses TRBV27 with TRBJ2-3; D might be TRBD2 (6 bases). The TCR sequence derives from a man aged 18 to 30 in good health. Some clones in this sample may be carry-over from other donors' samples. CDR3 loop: CASNPSVERDTQYF. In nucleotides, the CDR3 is TGTGCCAGCAATCCTAGCGTGGAGCGAGATACGCAGTATTTT.